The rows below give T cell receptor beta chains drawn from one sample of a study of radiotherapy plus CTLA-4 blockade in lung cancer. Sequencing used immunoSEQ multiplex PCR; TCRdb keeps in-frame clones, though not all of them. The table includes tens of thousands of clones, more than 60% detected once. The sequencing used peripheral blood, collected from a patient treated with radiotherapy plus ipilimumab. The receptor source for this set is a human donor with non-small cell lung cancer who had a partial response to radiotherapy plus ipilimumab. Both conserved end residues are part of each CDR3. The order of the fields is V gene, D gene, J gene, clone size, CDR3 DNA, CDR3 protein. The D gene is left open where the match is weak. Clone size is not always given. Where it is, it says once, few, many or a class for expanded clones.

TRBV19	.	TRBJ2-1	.	TGTGCCAGTAGTGCCGACTTTAGCTCCTACAATGAGCAGTTCTTC	CASSADFSSYNEQFF
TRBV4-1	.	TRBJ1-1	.	TGCGCCAGCAGCCATACAGGGACTGAAGCTTTCTTT	CASSHTGTEAFF
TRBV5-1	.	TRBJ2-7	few	TGCGCCAGCAGCTTGGCCGGCGGGTCGGCCACCTACGAGCAGTACTTC	CASSLAGGSATYEQYF
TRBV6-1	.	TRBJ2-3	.	TGTGCCAGCAGTGAACAGGGTTCTAGCACAGATACGCAGTATTTT	CASSEQGSSTDTQYF
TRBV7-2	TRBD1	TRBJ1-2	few	TGTGCCAGCAGCTTAGTCCGACAGGGCCAAGGCTACACCTTC	CASSLVRQGQGYTF
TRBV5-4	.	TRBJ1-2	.	TGTGCCAGCAGCCCCGGAATGACAGGCCGTTTGGGCTACACCTTC	CASSPGMTGRLGYTF
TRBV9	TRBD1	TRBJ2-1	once	TGTGCCAGCAGCTACAGGGGCAATGAGCAGTTCTTC	CASSYRGNEQFF
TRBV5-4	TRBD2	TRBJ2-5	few	TGTGCCAGCAGCTTACAAAGGGGGACTAGCGGGGGGGCAAGGGAGACCCAGTACTTC	CASSLQRGTSGGARETQYF
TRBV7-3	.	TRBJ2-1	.	TGTGCCAGCAGCCTTACACCCGACAATGAGCAGTTCTTC	CASSLTPDNEQFF
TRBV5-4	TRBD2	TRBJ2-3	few	TGTGCCAGCAGCTCGAGGGCTAGCGGGGGGGCAGGAGATACGCAGTATTTT	CASSSRASGGAGDTQYF
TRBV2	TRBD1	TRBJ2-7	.	TGTGCCAGCAAAGACAGGGGCCTCTCCGAGCAGTACTTC	CASKDRGLSEQYF
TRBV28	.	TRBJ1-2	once	TGTGCCAGCAGTCGACATACTGGCTACACCTTC	CASSRHTGYTF
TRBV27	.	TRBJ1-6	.	TGTGCCAGCAGTTTAATTGGACTGGGTTCACCCCTCCACTTT	CASSLIGLGSPLHF
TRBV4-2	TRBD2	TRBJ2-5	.	TGTGCCAGCAGCCAATCCGGCGGGGGGCCCTTGACCCAGTACTTC	CASSQSGGGPLTQYF
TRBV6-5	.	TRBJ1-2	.	TGTGCCACCCACCGGGGGGCCGGCTATGGCTACACCTTC	CATHRGAGYGYTF
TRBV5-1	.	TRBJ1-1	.	TGCGCCAGCAGCTCTGGTGGGGGGGCGAATGAAGCTTTCTTT	CASSSGGGANEAFF
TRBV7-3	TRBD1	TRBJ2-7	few	TGTGCCAGCAGTCCGGGACAGGGAGCCTACGAGCAGTACTTC	CASSPGQGAYEQYF
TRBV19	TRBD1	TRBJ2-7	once	TGTGCCAGTAGTAGAGGACAGGGTTACGAGCAGTACTTC	CASSRGQGYEQYF
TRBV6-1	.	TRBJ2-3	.	TGTGCCAGCACCCTCGGGGAATCTAGCACAGATACGCAGTATTTT	CASTLGESSTDTQYF
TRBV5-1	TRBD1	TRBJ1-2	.	TGCGCCAGCAGCTTGCCGGATACAGGGGCTGGTGGCTACACCTTC	CASSLPDTGAGGYTF
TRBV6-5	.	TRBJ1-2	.	TGTGCCAGCAGTTACTTAAGGGTCTCAGGGTCAGGCTCACACACCTTC	CASSYLRVSGSGSHTF
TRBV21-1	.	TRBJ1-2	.	TGTGCCAGCAGCAAAGGAGGGACAAACTATGGCTACACCTTC	CASSKGGTNYGYTF
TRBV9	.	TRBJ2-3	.	TGTGCCAGCAGCCCCCGCGGTAGCAGCCCCACAGATACGCAGTATTTT	CASSPRGSSPTDTQYF
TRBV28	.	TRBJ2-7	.	TGTGCCAGCAGGGACCAGACAGTAACCTACGAGCAGTACTTC	CASRDQTVTYEQYF
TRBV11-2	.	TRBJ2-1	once	TGTGCCAGCACTCCTGCCAGGGGCAATGAGCAGTTCTTC	CASTPARGNEQFF
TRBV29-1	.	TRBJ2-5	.	TGCAGCGTTGAAGGGAACACAGGGTCGGAGACCCAGTACTTC	CSVEGNTGSETQYF
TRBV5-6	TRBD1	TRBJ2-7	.	TGTGCCAGCAGCTCGGGGACAGGGATCTACGAGCAGTACTTC	CASSSGTGIYEQYF
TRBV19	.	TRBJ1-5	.	TGTGCCAGTAGTCAGGGTCCCCCTCAGCCCCAGCATTTT	CASSQGPPQPQHF
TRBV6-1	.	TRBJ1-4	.	TGTGCCAGCAGTGCAGGGGAATCCCGTAATGAAAAACTGTTTTTT	CASSAGESRNEKLFF
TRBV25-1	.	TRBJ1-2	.	TGTGCCAGCAGTATGGAGGGGTATGGCTACACCTTC	CASSMEGYGYTF